This T cell receptor (beta chain) was recovered during a study of shared clonotypes between healthy human individuals. Background on the study: Each donor's CD8 memory used one plate, CD8 naive two, each CD4 subset three. The study, taken as a whole, reports: Clonotypes that were shared across a handful of donors made up around 5% of naive CD4 clonotypes. Unshared clonotypes carried lower generation probabilities than those common to all four donors.

Measured with immunoSEQ multiplex PCR; TCRdb has only the in-frame clones, and not every one. The sample holds roughly 2.1 million clones, approximately 94% seen once. Naive CD8 cells were CD45RO-negative, positively selected for CCR7, excluding terminally differentiated effector memory CD45RA+ cells. Free of recent acute infections or vaccinations, the donors were healthy HIV-negative adults. Of note for this clone: What it binds is unknown.

V was clipped by 2 bases and J by 2 bases, with 8 bases between them. The germline V gene encodes CDR1 SGDLS and CDR2 YYNGEE. The CDR3 covers 13 residues. The TCR comes from a man aged 18 to 30 in good health. Some clones in this sample may be carry-over from other donors' samples. Source material: naive CD8+ T cells from PBMCs. The chain employs TRBV9 and TRBJ2-7; D not certain. The CDR3 bases are TGTGCCAGCAGCGTCCAGGACGCCTACGAGCAGTACTTC. Its translation: CASSVQDAYEQYF. Variable domain in full (rest from reference TRBV9 and TRBJ2-7): DSGVTQTPKHLITATGQRVTLRCSPRSGDLSVYWYQQSLDQGLQFLIQYYNGEERAKGNILERFSAQQFPDLHSELNLSSLELGDSALYFCASSVQDAYEQYFGPGTRLTVT.